The 19 T cell receptor beta chains below were found in one sample sequenced in a study of blood T cell repertoires in COVID-19. Assay used: immunoSEQ multiplex PCR; TCRdb lists only in-frame clones, some missing. The top ten hold 20% to 25% of the sample, which has some 180,000 clones, approximately 90% seen once. Sequencing was performed on PBMCs or T cells enriched from blood (not recorded which). Receptors originate from a woman between 40 and 55 years old in a cohort exposed to, infected with or recovered from COVID-19 (not recorded which).

The gene calls are TRBV2 and TRBJ1-4; no clear D. The CDR3 loop spans 14 amino acids. V shed 2 bases and J shed 0 bases, with 4 bases lying between them. The V gene's germline CDR1 is SNHLY and CDR2 FYNNEI. The chain's CDR3 is CASSEITTNEKLFF. The DNA of the CDR3 is TGTGCCAGCAGTGAAATCACAACTAATGAAAAACTGTTTTTT.

This chain uses TRBV7-9 with TRBJ2-7, with D possibly TRBD2 on 5 matching bases. CDR3 length equals 12 residues. Germline-derived CDR1 and CDR2 are SEHNR and FQNEAQ (reference sequence). Trimming left V 1 base short and J 6 bases short, with 7 bases between. The CDR3 spells CASSLGGAEQYF. As DNA, the CDR3 is TGTGCCAGCAGCTTAGGGGGAGCCGAGCAGTACTTC.

This clone has only a few counts. This rearrangement joins TRBV10-1 to TRBJ1-3; no definite D call. The CDR3 spans 15 residues. Germline CDR1 reads WNHNN; CDR2 reads SYGVQD (reference sequence). The germline V and J ends were trimmed by 3 bases and 0 bases, with 9 bases remaining between them. CDR3 nucleotide sequence: TGCGCCAGCAGTGAAACGGAGGACTCTGGAAACACCATATATTTT. It encodes CASSETEDSGNTIYF.

V is TRBV3-1 (or the pseudogene TRBV3-2) and J is TRBJ1-1, with D possibly matching TRBD1 (5 bases). Germline V CDR1 and CDR2: LGHDT, YNNKEL (reference sequence). The CDR3 has 14 residues. The germline V and J ends were trimmed by 0 bases and 11 bases, with 16 bases remaining between them. The CDR3: CASSQEWKGVRAFF. The CDR3 DNA is TGTGCCAGCAGCCAAGAATGGAAAGGGGTGAGGGCTTTCTTT.

The chain has TRBV5-4 and TRBJ2-1; D remains unclear. CDR1 and CDR2 (germline): SGHNT, YYREEE (reference sequence). The V end lost 0 bases, the J end lost 7 bases, and 8 bases lay between the germline ends. This CDR3 contains 13 residues. The chain's CDR3 is CASSLGAVNEQFF. The DNA of the CDR3 is TGTGCCAGCAGCTTGGGGGCCGTAAATGAGCAGTTCTTC.

The table lists this clone with a few counts. The chain employs TRBV6-6 and TRBJ2-1; TRBD2 matches 9 bases. Germline V gene sequence: CDR1 MNHNY, CDR2 SVGAGI (reference sequence). V dropped 6 bases and J dropped 2; count of bases not matched to a gene: 26. The CDR3 is 22 amino acids. The CDR3 nucleotides read TGTGCCAGCAGCTACGACCCTGACCCGCTCGGCGGGAGGGTTGGGCCCTACAATGAGCAGTTCTTC. Translating gives CASSYDPDPLGGRVGPYNEQFF.

This chain links TRBV4-2 with TRBJ1-5; 7 bases align to TRBD1. Germline V CDR1 and CDR2: LGHNA, YNFKEQ. The CDR3 length is 14 residues. Trimming removed 1 base from V and 7 bases from J; junction bases left unmatched: 4. CDR3 in DNA: TGTGCCAGCAGCCAAGGACAGGGTCCCCAGCCCCAGCATTTT. Translating it yields CASSQGQGPQPQHF.

This sequence joins TRBV7-9 and TRBJ1-2; D possibly corresponds to TRBD1 (6 bases). This CDR3 has 16 amino acids. V dropped 4 bases and J dropped 4 bases, with 19 bases sitting between them. The V gene's germline CDR1 is SEHNR and CDR2 FQNEAQ (reference sequence). The CDR3 DNA follows: TGTGCCAGCAGCTCACGTCGGATGGGGGCGCCCTATGGCTACACCTTC. Protein product: CASSSRRMGAPYGYTF.

This clone occurred once. This chain connects TRBV29-1 to TRBJ1-2; D perhaps matches TRBD1 (6 bases). The CDR3 is 14 residues long. With 7 bases removed from V and 1 base from J, the gap between germline ends came to 16 bases. Per the germline V gene, CDR1 is SQVTM and CDR2 is ANQGSEA. The chain's CDR3 is CSAEGGTLNYGYTF. The CDR3 DNA reads TGCAGCGCTGAGGGGGGAACCCTTAACTATGGCTACACCTTC.

V and J are TRBV3-1 (or the pseudogene TRBV3-2) and TRBJ2-5; D is unresolved. CDR1 LGHDT and CDR2 YNNKEL come from the germline V gene (reference sequence). V lost 0 bases to trimming and J lost 3 bases, with 8 bases between them. The CDR3 spans 14 residues. CDR3 nucleotide sequence: TGTGCCAGCAGCCAAGATCTGGAGAAAGAGACCCAGTACTTC. Translated: CASSQDLEKETQYF.

The chain recombines TRBV21-1 with TRBJ1-6; TRBD1 is taken as the D call from the table, unchecked against the DNA. TRBV21-1 is a pseudogene segment. CDR3 length equals 17 residues. In nucleotides, the CDR3 is TGTGCCAGCAGCAAGAAGACAGGGGCTTTTCGGAATTCACCCCTCCACTTT. It codes for CASSKKTGAFRNSPLHF.

The V call is TRBV28, the J call TRBJ1-5, with 9 bases aligning to TRBD1. Germline-derived CDR1 and CDR2 are MDHEN and SYDVKM. V lost 7 bases and J lost 5; bases outside the gene matches: 3. CDR3 size: 13 residues. The CDR3 DNA reads TGTGCCAGCAACAGGGACAGGGATCAGCCCCAGCATTTT. As protein: CASNRDRDQPQHF.

A word on this clone: This CDR3 is also generated by other DNA sequences in the sample. The chain recombines TRBV4-1 with TRBJ1-1, with D possibly matching TRBD1 (6 bases). The CDR3 totals 14 residues. The V end lost 4 bases, the J end lost 3 bases, and 12 bases lay between the germline ends. Looked up from germline, CDR1 is MGHRA and CDR2 is YSYEKL. The CDR3 DNA sequence: TGCGCCAGCAGCCGTAGGGGGGGTGACACTGAAGCTTTCTTT. Translated, it gives CASSRRGGDTEAFF.

The chain couples TRBV6-5 to TRBJ1-6; D remains ambiguous. Per the germline V gene, CDR1 is MNHEY and CDR2 is SVGAGI. This CDR3 has 14 residues. The V and J ends lost 2 bases and 7 bases respectively, with 9 bases between them. In nucleotides, the CDR3 is TGTGCCAGCAGTTACCGGACTCAGAATTCACCCCTCCACTTT. Protein product: CASSYRTQNSPLHF.

The chain is built from TRBV5-5 and TRBJ1-4, with TRBD1 identical over 8 bases. CDR1 SGHKS and CDR2 YYEKEE come from the germline V gene (reference sequence). The CDR3 sequence is 14 residues long. The V segment lost 5 bases and the J segment 8 bases; nucleotides outside the gene matches: 8. CDR3 protein: CASSGTGDAEKLFF. CDR3 coding DNA: TGTGCCAGCAGTGGGACAGGAGATGCGGAAAAACTGTTTTTT.

The rearrangement joins TRBV19 to TRBJ1-1; TRBD1 matches 9 bases. There are 14 residues in the CDR3. Germline V gene sequence: CDR1 LNHDA, CDR2 SQIVND (reference sequence). Trimming took 7 bases from V and 6 from J; bases not matched to a gene: 9. As DNA, the CDR3 is TGTGCCAGTAAGTTGGGACAGGGCGTCCCTGAAGCTTTCTTT. It encodes CASKLGQGVPEAFF.

This clone was found a few times. V usage is TRBV11-3 and J usage is TRBJ2-7; no reliable D call. Trimming removed 1 base at V and 9 bases at J, with 7 bases between. From germline, CDR1 is SGHNT and CDR2 YENEEA. The CDR3 runs to 11 residues. The CDR3 region is CASSLGPGQYF. The CDR3 DNA follows: TGTGCCAGCAGCTTAGGCCCCGGGCAGTACTTC.

The sample holds one count of this clone. This chain links TRBV27 with TRBJ2-7; perhaps TRBD2 as D (6 bases). The V and J ends lost 6 bases and 0 bases respectively, with 15 bases between them. CDR1 is MNHEY and CDR2 is SMNVEV in the germline V gene (reference sequence). The CDR3 sequence is 15 residues long. CDR3 sequence: CASSYGTGSSYEQYF. DNA for the CDR3: TGTGCCAGCAGCTACGGGACTGGCAGCTCCTACGAGCAGTACTTC.

This chain connects TRBV5-1 to TRBJ1-6; 12 nucleotides match TRBD1. V shed 3 bases, J shed 5 bases, and the junction held 3 bases outside the gene matches. The CDR3 runs 16 residues. Germline V lookup: CDR1 SGHRS, CDR2 YFSETQ. This CDR3 reads CASSSGQGANNSPLHF. In nucleotides, the CDR3 is TGCGCCAGCAGCTCGGGACAGGGGGCAAATAATTCACCCCTCCACTTT. The full variable domain, with the rest looked up from reference TRBV5-1 and TRBJ1-6, is KAGVTQTPRYLIKTRGQQVTLSCSPISGHRSVSWYQQTPGQGLQFLFEYFSETQRNKGNFPGRFSGRQFSNSRSEMNVSTLELGDSALYLCASSSGQGANNSPLHFGNGTRLTVT.